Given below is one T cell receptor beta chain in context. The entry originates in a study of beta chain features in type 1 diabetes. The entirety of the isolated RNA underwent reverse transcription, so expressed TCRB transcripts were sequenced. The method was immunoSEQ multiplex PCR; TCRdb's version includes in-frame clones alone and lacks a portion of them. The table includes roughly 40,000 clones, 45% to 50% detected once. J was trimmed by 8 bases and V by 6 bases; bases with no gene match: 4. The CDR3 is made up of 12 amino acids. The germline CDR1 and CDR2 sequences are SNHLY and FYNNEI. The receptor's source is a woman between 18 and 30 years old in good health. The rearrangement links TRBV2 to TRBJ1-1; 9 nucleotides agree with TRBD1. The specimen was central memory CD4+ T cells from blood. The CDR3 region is CASRQGAREAFF. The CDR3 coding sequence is TGTGCCAGCAGACAGGGGGCTAGGGAAGCTTTCTTT.